These 22 T cell receptor beta chains originate from one sample sequenced in a study of Ad26.COV2.S vaccination and SARS-CoV-2 variants. Libraries were prepared by immunoSEQ multiplex PCR; TCRdb keeps only in-frame clonotypes and omits some of them. The repertoire has 300,000 to 400,000 clones, about 89% of them found once; the top ten carry approximately 4.5%. Treatment in this sample: 19 received Ad26.COV2.S at low or high dose, single or two shots; several received placebo; per-sample allocation not given. Each sample was drawn 63 days after the first injection (of vaccine or placebo). The material sequenced was peripheral blood, taken in a trial of Ad26.COV2.S vaccine versus placebo. Source of these receptors: a person aged 18-60 years who received the Ad26.COV2.S COVID-19 vaccine or a placebo.

The chain joins TRBV11-2 to TRBJ1-3; D is unresolved. The germline CDR1 and CDR2 sequences are SGHAT and FQNNGV. Trimming shortened V by 0 bases and J by 3 bases, and 9 bases separated the two germline ends. This CDR3 region has 15 residues. This chain's CDR3 is CASSLDSQFGNTIYF. Here the CDR3 DNA reads TGTGCCAGCAGCTTAGATAGCCAATTTGGAAACACCATATATTTT. The complete variable domain, with remaining parts taken from reference TRBV11-2 and TRBJ1-3, reads EAGVAQSPRYKIIEKRQSVAFWCNPISGHATLYWYQQILGQGPKLLIQFQNNGVVDDSQLPKDRFSAERLKGVDSTLKIQPAKLEDSAVYLCASSLDSQFGNTIYFGEGSWLTVV.

This sequence joins TRBV28 and TRBJ1-2; D is perhaps TRBD1 (5 bases). This CDR3 is built from 14 residues. Germline CDR1 MDHEN, CDR2 SYDVKM. Trimming cost V 3 bases and J 2 bases, with 10 bases left between them. The CDR3 here is CASSLARANYGYTF. The CDR3 DNA follows: TGTGCCAGCAGTTTGGCCAGGGCGAACTATGGCTACACCTTC.

The chain has TRBV28 and TRBJ2-5; 9 bases align to TRBD1. V trimming: 6 bases; J trimming: 6 bases; junction bases outside the gene matches: 11. The CDR3 totals 15 residues. Looked up from germline, CDR1 is MDHEN and CDR2 is SYDVKM. The CDR3 loop reads CASSSVGTGPKTQYF. The CDR3 DNA is TGTGCCAGCAGCTCTGTAGGGACAGGGCCAAAGACCCAGTACTTC. The variable domain in full, completed from reference TRBV28 and TRBJ2-5, reads DVKVTQSSRYLVKRTGEKVFLECVQDMDHENMFWYRQDPGLGLRLIYFSYDVKMKEKGDIPEGYSVSREKKERFSLILESASTNQTSMYLCASSSVGTGPKTQYFGPGTRLLVL.

This clone was detected a few times. The rearrangement joins TRBV11-3 to TRBJ1-5; D gene ambiguous. The V and J ends lost 5 bases and 4 bases respectively, with 6 bases between them. Germline V gives CDR1 SGHNT, CDR2 YENEEA. The CDR3 runs to 12 residues. The CDR3 here is CASSPLNQPQHF. The CDR3 nucleotides are TGTGCCAGCAGCCCATTAAATCAGCCCCAGCATTTT.

The rearrangement uses TRBV11-2 and TRBJ2-4, with no clear D. Germline V CDR1 and CDR2: SGHAT, FQNNGV. Trimming left V 4 bases short and J 0 bases short, with 7 bases between. The CDR3 is 14 residues long. This CDR3 is CASSSNLAKNIQYF. CDR3 nucleotides: TGTGCCAGCAGCTCTAATCTAGCCAAAAACATTCAGTACTTC.

The V gene is TRBV6-2 or TRBV6-3, the J gene TRBJ2-2; D is uncertain. The ends were cut back, 0 bases at V and 4 bases at J, with 12 bases in the middle. The CDR3 length is 16 residues. The germline CDR1 and CDR2 sequences are MNHEY and SVGEGT. Written as DNA, the CDR3 is TGTGCCAGCAGTTACTCGAACCGCCGCGCCACCGGGGAGCTGTTTTTT. It is translated as CASSYSNRRATGELFF.

V usage is TRBV19 and J usage is TRBJ2-5; D is unclear. V lost 2 bases to trimming and J lost 0 bases, with 13 bases between them. This CDR3 region has 16 residues. Looked up from germline, CDR1 is LNHDA and CDR2 is SQIVND (reference sequence). The CDR3 here is CASSIRWGPYQETQYF. CDR3 nucleotides: TGTGCCAGTAGTATAAGGTGGGGTCCTTACCAAGAGACCCAGTACTTC.

The chain employs TRBV29-1 and TRBJ2-2; TRBD2 matches at 7 bases. V dropped 2 bases and J dropped 0; count of bases not matched to a gene: 0. There are 14 residues in the CDR3. Germline V gene sequence: CDR1 SQVTM, CDR2 ANQGSEA. CDR3 nucleotide sequence: TGCAGCGTTGAAACTAGCGCGAACACCGGGGAGCTGTTTTTT. This codes for CSVETSANTGELFF.

V is TRBV4-3 and J is TRBJ1-6; D perhaps matches TRBD1 (5 bases). The CDR3 is 17 residues long. V lost 3 bases to trimming and J lost 7 bases, with 19 bases between them. CDR1 is LGHNA, CDR2 YSLEER, per germline. The CDR3 bases are TGCGCCAGCAGCCAGTCCGGGGGGAGGACGGACAATTCACCCCTCCACTTT. Amino acid sequence: CASSQSGGRTDNSPLHF.

The chain uses TRBV15 and TRBJ2-5, with no clear D. Germline CDR1 is LNHNV and CDR2 is YYDKDF (reference sequence). V was clipped by 5 bases and J by 0 bases, with 13 bases between them. There are 15 residues in the CDR3. CDR3 sequence: CATSGDPMDQETQYF. The CDR3 DNA reads as TGTGCCACCAGCGGCGATCCGATGGACCAAGAGACCCAGTACTTC.

The sample holds one count of this clone. CDR3 protein: CASSRGLADYEQYF. CDR3 in DNA: TGTGCCAGCAGTCGGGGACTAGCGGACTACGAGCAGTACTTC. The V and J genes are TRBV9 and TRBJ2-7, with TRBD2 identical over 11 bases. The CDR3 runs 14 residues. Germline values: CDR1 SGDLS, CDR2 YYNGEE. After removal of 5 bases from V and 3 bases from J, the junction contained 4 bases not matched to a gene.

The chain has TRBV6-2 or TRBV6-3 and TRBJ1-4; TRBD1 is a possible D gene (5 bases). The CDR3 is made up of 16 amino acids. CDR1 and CDR2 from the germline V gene are MNHEY and SVGEGT. V was cut by 4 bases and J by 0 bases, with 12 bases left in between. This CDR3 is CASSSIGTATNEKLFF. The CDR3 DNA reads as TGTGCCAGCAGTTCTATAGGGACGGCAACTAATGAAAAACTGTTTTTT.

The chain links TRBV5-5 to TRBJ2-1; D is undetermined. This CDR3 contains 13 residues. The V gene's germline CDR1 is SGHKS and CDR2 YYEKEE (reference sequence). The V gene lost 1 base and the J gene lost 4 bases, with 6 bases spanning the gap. The CDR3 here is CASSLHTYNEQFF. As DNA, the CDR3 is TGTGCCAGCAGCTTGCACACATACAATGAGCAGTTCTTC.

There are a few counts of this clone. This chain connects TRBV4-1 to TRBJ2-7; 7 bases map to TRBD2. The CDR3 contains 16 residues. Germline V gene sequence: CDR1 MGHRA, CDR2 YSYEKL. The ends lost 1 base at V and 0 bases at J; junction bases unmatched: 6. CDR3 amino acids: CASSQVLAESSYEQYF. The CDR3 DNA follows: TGCGCCAGCAGCCAAGTCCTAGCGGAAAGCTCCTACGAGCAGTACTTC.

The chain is built from TRBV6-5 and TRBJ2-7, with 10 bases aligning to TRBD1. Germline CDR1 reads MNHEY; CDR2 reads SVGAGI. This CDR3 has 14 residues. J gave up 3 bases and V 5 bases, and 4 bases lay outside the gene matches. DNA for the CDR3: TGTGCCAGCAGTAGGGACAGGGGATTCTACGAGCAGTACTTC. Amino acid sequence: CASSRDRGFYEQYF.

This clone was seen only once. The V call is TRBV7-2, the J call TRBJ2-3, with D unclear. CDR3 length: 15 amino acids. The germline V and J ends were trimmed by 0 bases and 0 bases, with 7 bases remaining between them. Germline V CDR1 and CDR2: SGHTA, FQGNSA. CDR3 protein: CASSLAYLSTDTQYF. In DNA, the CDR3 is TGTGCCAGCAGCTTAGCGTATCTGAGCACAGATACGCAGTATTTT.

As for this clone: The sample contains more than one DNA sequence encoding this CDR3. The chain couples TRBV3-1 (or the pseudogene TRBV3-2) to TRBJ2-3; no clear D. V lost 1 base and J 4 bases, leaving 0 bases between the germline ends. Germline CDR1 is LGHDT and CDR2 is YNNKEL (reference sequence). The CDR3 loop spans 11 amino acids. The CDR3 DNA is TGTGCCAGCAGCCAAGCAGATACGCAGTATTTT. Translated: CASSQADTQYF.

Worth noting for this clone: The same CDR3 can be traced to other DNA sequences in this sample. The chain employs TRBV12-3 or TRBV12-4 and TRBJ2-7; possibly TRBD1 or TRBD2 for D (5 bases each). The CDR3 runs to 13 residues. V lost 3 bases to trimming and J lost 0 bases, with 6 bases between them. This CDR3 reads CASSLGTSYEQYF. The DNA of the CDR3 is TGTGCCAGCAGTTTGGGGACCTCCTACGAGCAGTACTTC.

V and J are TRBV10-2 and TRBJ2-7; a possible D gene is TRBD2 (7 bases). Looked up from germline, CDR1 is WSHSY and CDR2 is SAAADI. The CDR3 runs 12 residues. V was trimmed by 6 bases and J by 4 bases, leaving 10 bases between them. The CDR3 nucleotides are TGCGCCAGCAGAGGGGGGGGATACGAGCAGTACTTC. Amino acid sequence: CASRGGGYEQYF.

J is TRBJ1-1 and V is TRBV29-1; D unresolved. Trimming removed 5 bases from V and 7 bases from J, with 11 bases in between. This CDR3 has 11 amino acids. Germline V gene lookup returns CDR1 SQVTM and CDR2 ANQGSEA. The CDR3 bases are TGCAGCGTTCGGGGAGCTGGTGAAGCTTTCTTT. Protein: CSVRGAGEAFF. The whole variable domain, remainder taken from reference TRBV29-1 and TRBJ1-1, is SAVISQKPSRDICQRGTSLTIQCQVDSQVTMMFWYRQQPGQSLTLIATANQGSEATYESGFVIDKFPISRPNLTFSTLTVSNMSPEDSSIYLCSVRGAGEAFFGQGTRLTVV.

The V call is TRBV5-6, the J call TRBJ2-3; 9 bases fit TRBD2. J was trimmed by 0 bases and V by 3 bases; bases with no gene match: 11. Per the germline V gene, CDR1 is SGHDT and CDR2 is YYEEEE. The CDR3 consists of 18 residues. As DNA, the CDR3 is TGTGCCAGCAGCTCCGGGGCGGGAGGGTCCCTTAGCACAGATACGCAGTATTTT. The encoded protein is CASSSGAGGSLSTDTQYF.

The genes are TRBV27 and TRBJ2-2; tentatively, D is TRBD2 (6 bases). CDR1 MNHEY and CDR2 SMNVEV come from the germline V gene (reference sequence). Trimming took off 2 bases at V and 0 bases at J, with 13 bases between the two ends. The CDR3 loop spans 17 amino acids. The CDR3 reads CASSLSRGTPNTGELFF. The CDR3 coding sequence is TGTGCCAGCAGTTTAAGTCGGGGGACCCCGAACACCGGGGAGCTGTTTTTT.